This is a list of T cell receptor beta chains from one sample in a study of siplizumab effects on memory and regulatory T cells. Sequenced by immunoSEQ multiplex PCR; TCRdb stores in-frame clones only, minus some. The sample has some 100,000 clones; approximately 94% are singletons. The sequenced material came from Tregs sorted from blood. These receptors were obtained from a human donor in good health. Both conserved end residues are part of each CDR3. D genes are given only for firm matches. The size field is filled for only some rows; it gives once, few, many or a size class.

cdr3_nt	cdr3_aa	clone_size	d_call	v_call	j_call
TGCGCCAGCAGCTTATGGAGCGGCGAAGCTTTCTTT	CASSLWSGEAFF	.	.	TRBV5-1	TRBJ1-1
TGTGCCAGCCCGACAGAAGCTAGCACAGATACGCAGTATTTT	CASPTEASTDTQYF	.	.	TRBV6-7	TRBJ2-3
TGCGCCAGCAGCTTGGATCCGGACGAAGCTTTCTTT	CASSLDPDEAFF	.	.	TRBV5-1	TRBJ1-1
TGCGCCAGCAGTTCGTTACAGGGCCACGAGCAGTACTTC	CASSSLQGHEQYF	.	.	TRBV5-1	TRBJ2-7
TGTGCCAGCAGTTACGAGGGGGCAGATACGCAGTATTTT	CASSYEGADTQYF	.	.	TRBV6-5	TRBJ2-3
TGTGCCAGCAGTTACCGGGGGGCCTACGAGCAGTACTTC	CASSYRGAYEQYF	.	TRBD2	TRBV6-6	TRBJ2-7
TGTGCCAGCAGTTATGCCGGGGGGGACGGGATTTTT	CASSYAGGDGIF	.	.	TRBV6-6	TRBJ1-4
TGCGCCAGCAGCTTCGACAGTATCAATCAGCCCCAGCATTTT	CASSFDSINQPQHF	.	.	TRBV5-1	TRBJ1-5
TGCGCCAGCAGCTGGGGGACAGCTAATGAAAAACTGTTTTTT	CASSWGTANEKLFF	.	TRBD1	TRBV5-1	TRBJ1-4
TGTGCCAGCAGCTTGTTGATCAGGGACACTGAAGCTTTCTTT	CASSLLIRDTEAFF	.	.	TRBV7-9	TRBJ1-1
TGTGCCAGCAGCCCGCCGACAGGTGGATATGAAAAACTGTTTTTT	CASSPPTGGYEKLFF	.	.	TRBV7-2	TRBJ1-4
TGTGCCAGCAGCGTAGCTCCAACAGGGTTCTTGACTGGGGCCAACGTCCTGACTTTC	CASSVAPTGFLTGANVLTF	.	.	TRBV9	TRBJ2-6
TGTGCCAGCTCACCAAATACGAACACTGAAGCTTTCTTT	CASSPNTNTEAFF	.	.	TRBV18	TRBJ1-1
TGTGCCAGCAGCTTTCGCCCCGCCGACACACTGAGGGTTTCGGCCGAAGCTTTCTTT	CASSFRPADTLRVSAEAFF	.	.	TRBV5-5	TRBJ1-1
TGTGCCAGCAGGCCTCCGGGACAGGGAGGAAAGCAGTACTTC	CASRPPGQGGKQYF	.	TRBD1	TRBV28	TRBJ2-7
TGTGCCAGCAGTTTAAAGCGTGGGTCTGGGTACGAGCAGTACTTC	CASSLKRGSGYEQYF	once	.	TRBV27	TRBJ2-7
TGTGCCAGCAGCCCAGGGGGACTTAGTGTCATTCAGTACTTC	CASSPGGLSVIQYF	.	.	TRBV5-4	TRBJ2-4
TGTGCCAGCAGTCCCTCGGACCCGGAGGGTGAAAAACTGTTTTTT	CASSPSDPEGEKLFF	.	.	TRBV27	TRBJ1-4
TGTGCCAGCAGGGTGGGACAGGCCTTCACCGGGGAGCTGTTTTTT	CASRVGQAFTGELFF	.	TRBD1	TRBV6-5	TRBJ2-2
TGTGCCAGCAGCTTAAGTAGTACAGGGTCCTACGAGCAGTACTTC	CASSLSSTGSYEQYF	.	.	TRBV7-8	TRBJ2-7
TGTGCCAGCTCGACGAACACAGGCTACACCTTC	CASSTNTGYTF	.	.	TRBV18	TRBJ1-2
TGTGCCAGCAGTGTCCAGGGGACAGGGGCTCAGCCCCAGCATTTT	CASSVQGTGAQPQHF	once	TRBD1	TRBV2	TRBJ1-5
TGTGCCAGCTCACCACTGACCGGGACAGTCCGAGAGACCCAGTACTTC	CASSPLTGTVRETQYF	.	TRBD1	TRBV18	TRBJ2-5
TGTGCCAGCAGTGAACCCGAGGGGACCCAGTACTTC	CASSEPEGTQYF	.	.	TRBV6-4	TRBJ2-5
TGTGCCAGCAGATTCCTACTTACTAGCACTAGCACAGATACGCAGTATTTT	CASRFLLTSTSTDTQYF	.	.	TRBV11-2	TRBJ2-3
TGTGCCAGCTCTCCCGACAGGCGACTTTTCTTT	CASSPDRRLFF	.	.	TRBV18	TRBJ1-1
TGCACCAGCAGCTCCGGACGGAATAGCAATCAGCCCCAGCATTTT	CTSSSGRNSNQPQHF	.	.	TRBV1	TRBJ1-5
TGCGCCAGCAGCTTGCTGGCCGTGAACAGCCAAGAAAAACTGTTTTTT	CASSLLAVNSQEKLFF	.	.	TRBV5-1	TRBJ1-4
TGCAGCGTTGAAAGGGGCCGGTACTTAAACACTGAAGCTTTCTTT	CSVERGRYLNTEAFF	.	.	TRBV29-1	TRBJ1-1
TGTGCCAGCAGCCAAGGACTAGCGGGAGGAACTTACGAGCAGTACTTC	CASSQGLAGGTYEQYF	.	TRBD2	TRBV14	TRBJ2-7
TGTGCCAGCTCACAAGCTCGGGTAGCGGGAGTCCCTGAGCAGTTCTTC	CASSQARVAGVPEQFF	.	TRBD2	TRBV18	TRBJ2-1
TGTGCCAGCTCACCGCCGGTGGGGAAAAACATTCAGTACTTC	CASSPPVGKNIQYF	once	.	TRBV18	TRBJ2-4
TGTGCCAGCAGCTTAGTTGGGCCTGGGATGGGGACCCAGTACTTC	CASSLVGPGMGTQYF	.	.	TRBV7-6	TRBJ2-5
TGTGCCAGCACCAAACCTGACGGGACAGGGACCCACGAGCAGTACTTC	CASTKPDGTGTHEQYF	.	TRBD1	TRBV5-6	TRBJ2-7
TGTGCCAGCAGCTTAGAATTGGGGTTGTCTGACTACACCTTC	CASSLELGLSDYTF	once	.	TRBV7-9	TRBJ1-2
TGTGCCAGTAGCCGGCCCGGGACAGGGGTCGAGCAGTACTTC	CASSRPGTGVEQYF	once	TRBD1	TRBV19	TRBJ2-7
TGTGCCAGCACACCGACAGGGGGCGGCGAAAAACTGTTTTTT	CASTPTGGGEKLFF	.	TRBD1	TRBV25-1	TRBJ1-4
TGTGCCAGCAGTTTATTTGGGAGGACCCTACAAGAGACCCAGTACTTC	CASSLFGRTLQETQYF	.	.	TRBV27	TRBJ2-5
TGTGCCAGCAGTGGCCCCTTCGAGCAGTACTTC	CASSGPFEQYF	.	.	TRBV28	TRBJ2-7
TGTGCCAGCACCCTCTCTGGAAACACCATATATTTT	CASTLSGNTIYF	.	.	TRBV6-6	TRBJ1-3
TGTGCCAGCAGCTTGGACTACAGGGTGAGGGACGAGCAGTACTTC	CASSLDYRVRDEQYF	.	.	TRBV11-2	TRBJ2-7
TGCGCCAGCAGCTTGGGACTAGCGGTCGGGGAGCTGTTTTTT	CASSLGLAVGELFF	.	TRBD2	TRBV5-1	TRBJ2-2
TGTGCCAGCTCCCATGATCGGAGCACTGAAGCTTTCTTT	CASSHDRSTEAFF	.	.	TRBV7-9	TRBJ1-1
TGTGCCAGCAGCATACAGGGAACAGATACGCAGTATTTT	CASSIQGTDTQYF	.	.	TRBV11-3	TRBJ2-3
TGTGCCAGCAGGTTCCGGGACAGCCTATTCTACAATGAGCAGTTCTTC	CASRFRDSLFYNEQFF	.	TRBD1	TRBV7-9	TRBJ2-1
TGCGCCAGCAGCCCCGAATTAGGGCAGGGACCAGATACGCAGTATTTT	CASSPELGQGPDTQYF	.	.	TRBV5-1	TRBJ2-3
TGTGCCAGCAGCACTTACGGGACAGCCGGGGAGCTGTTTTTT	CASSTYGTAGELFF	.	TRBD1	TRBV2	TRBJ2-2
TGTGCCAGCAAATTCACCAGGGGAGACGGGGAGCTGTTTTTT	CASKFTRGDGELFF	once	.	TRBV6-4	TRBJ2-2
TGTGCCTGGAGTCCCGGGGGGAGAGTGGACACTGAAGCTTTCTTT	CAWSPGGRVDTEAFF	.	.	TRBV30	TRBJ1-1
TGCGCCAGCGGCAAGGGACAAATTTTTGACGAGCAGTACTTC	CASGKGQIFDEQYF	once	.	TRBV5-1	TRBJ2-7
TGTGCCAGCAGTCCCGACAGGGGCTATGGCTACACCTTC	CASSPDRGYGYTF	.	TRBD1	TRBV2	TRBJ1-2
TGCGCCAGCAGCTTGGCAGGTTCCCCCTACGAGCAGTACTTC	CASSLAGSPYEQYF	.	.	TRBV5-1	TRBJ2-7